This T cell receptor beta chain was identified in a study of blood T cell repertoires in COVID-19. Study background: The United States, Italy and Spain supplied acute and convalescent COVID-19 samples. Sources were T cells, B-cell-depleted T cells, or PBMCs; the material itself was cDNA or gDNA.

Per the original data handling: Reference gene primer amplification in the assay estimated nucleated cell counts. Produced via immunoSEQ multiplex PCR; TCRdb's table is partial and in-frame only. The DNA was the basis for D and trimming; V, J and clone size are from that table. The sample has 130,000 to 150,000 clones; about 87% are singletons. The sequence came from a woman in her thirties or forties with acute or convalescent COVID-19. The material sequenced was peripheral blood.

CDR3 amino acids: CASSFKSGNYGYTF. CDR3 bases: TGTGCCAGCAGCTTTAAAAGCGGAAACTATGGCTACACCTTC. This rearrangement joins TRBV5-4 to TRBJ1-2, with D uncertain. This CDR3 is 14 amino acids long. CDR1 and CDR2 from the germline V gene are SGHNT and YYREEE (reference sequence). Trimming removed 2 bases from V and 2 bases from J, with 10 bases in between.